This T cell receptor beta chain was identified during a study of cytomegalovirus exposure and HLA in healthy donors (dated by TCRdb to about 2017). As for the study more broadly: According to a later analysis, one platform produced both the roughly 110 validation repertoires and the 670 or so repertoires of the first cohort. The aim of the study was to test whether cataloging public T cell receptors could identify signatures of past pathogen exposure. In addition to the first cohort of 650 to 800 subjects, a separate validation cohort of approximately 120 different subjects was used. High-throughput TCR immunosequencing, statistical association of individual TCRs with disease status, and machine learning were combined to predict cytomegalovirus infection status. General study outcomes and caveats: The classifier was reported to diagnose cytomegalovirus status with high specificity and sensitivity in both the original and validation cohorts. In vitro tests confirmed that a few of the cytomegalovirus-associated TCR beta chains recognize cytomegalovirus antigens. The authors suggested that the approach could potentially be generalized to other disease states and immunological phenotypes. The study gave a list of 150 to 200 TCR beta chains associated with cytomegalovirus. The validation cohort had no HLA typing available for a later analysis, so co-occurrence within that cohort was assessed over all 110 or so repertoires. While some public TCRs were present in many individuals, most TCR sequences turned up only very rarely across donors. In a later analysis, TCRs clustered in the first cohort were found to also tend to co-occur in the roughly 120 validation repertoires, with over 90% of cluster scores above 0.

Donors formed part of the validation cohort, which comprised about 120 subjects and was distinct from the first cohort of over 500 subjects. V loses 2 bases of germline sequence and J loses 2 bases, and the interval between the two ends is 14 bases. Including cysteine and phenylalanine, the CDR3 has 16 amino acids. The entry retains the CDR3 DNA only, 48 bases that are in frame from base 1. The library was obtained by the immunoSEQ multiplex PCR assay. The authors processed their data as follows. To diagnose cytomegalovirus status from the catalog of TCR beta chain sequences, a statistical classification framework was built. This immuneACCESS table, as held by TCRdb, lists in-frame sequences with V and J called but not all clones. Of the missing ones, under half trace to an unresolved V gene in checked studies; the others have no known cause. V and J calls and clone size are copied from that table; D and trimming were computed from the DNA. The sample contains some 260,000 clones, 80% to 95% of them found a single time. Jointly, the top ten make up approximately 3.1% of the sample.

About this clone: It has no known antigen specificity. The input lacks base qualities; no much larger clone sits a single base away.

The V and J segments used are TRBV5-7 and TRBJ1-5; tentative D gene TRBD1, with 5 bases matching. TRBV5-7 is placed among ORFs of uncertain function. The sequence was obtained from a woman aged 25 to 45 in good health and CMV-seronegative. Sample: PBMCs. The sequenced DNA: TGTGCCAGCAGCTTACCAGGGACTAGCGGCAATCAGCCCCAGCATTTT. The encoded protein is CASSLPGTSGNQPQHF.